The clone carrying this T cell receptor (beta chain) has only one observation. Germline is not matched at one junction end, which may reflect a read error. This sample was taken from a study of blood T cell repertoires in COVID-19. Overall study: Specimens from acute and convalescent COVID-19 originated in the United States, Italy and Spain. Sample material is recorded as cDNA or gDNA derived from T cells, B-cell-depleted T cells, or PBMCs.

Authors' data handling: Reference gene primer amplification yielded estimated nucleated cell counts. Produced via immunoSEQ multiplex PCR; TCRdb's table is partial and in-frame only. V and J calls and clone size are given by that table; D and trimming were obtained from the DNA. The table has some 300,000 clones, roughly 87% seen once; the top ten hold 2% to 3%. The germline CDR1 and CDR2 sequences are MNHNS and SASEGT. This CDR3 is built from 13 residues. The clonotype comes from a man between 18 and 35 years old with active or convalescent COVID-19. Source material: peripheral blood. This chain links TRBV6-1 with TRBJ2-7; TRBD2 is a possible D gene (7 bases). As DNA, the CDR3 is TGTGCCAGCAGCGAAGGGGGGGAGTACGAGCAGTACTTC. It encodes CASSEGGEYEQYF.